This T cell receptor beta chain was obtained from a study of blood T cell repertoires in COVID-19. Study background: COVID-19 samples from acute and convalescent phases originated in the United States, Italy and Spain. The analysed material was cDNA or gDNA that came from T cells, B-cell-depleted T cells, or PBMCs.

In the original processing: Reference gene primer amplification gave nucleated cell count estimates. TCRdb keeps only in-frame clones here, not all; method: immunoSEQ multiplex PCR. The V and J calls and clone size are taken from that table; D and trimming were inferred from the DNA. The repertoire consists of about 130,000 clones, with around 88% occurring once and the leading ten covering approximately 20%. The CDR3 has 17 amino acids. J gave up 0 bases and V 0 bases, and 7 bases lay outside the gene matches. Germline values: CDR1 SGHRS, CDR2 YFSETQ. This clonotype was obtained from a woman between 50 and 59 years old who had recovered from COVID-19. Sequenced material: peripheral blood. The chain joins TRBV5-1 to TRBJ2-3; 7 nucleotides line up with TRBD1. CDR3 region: CASSLAGTATSTDTQYF. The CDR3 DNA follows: TGCGCCAGCAGCTTGGCTGGGACAGCTACTAGCACAGATACGCAGTATTTT.